The rows below give T cell receptor beta chains drawn from one sample of a study of monozygotic twins with inflammatory bowel disease. Following a re-call of the 5' RACE reads, TCRdb has one entry per CDR3 protein and lacks DNA. Its listing shows roughly 320,000 distinct CDR3 sequences. The source material was blood. The receptors were sampled from a human donor with ulcerative colitis or Crohn's disease, or a healthy co-twin of an affected twin (not recorded which). Both conserved end residues are part of each CDR3.

j_call v_call cdr3_aa
TRBJ1-2 TRBV29-1 CSVAREGNYGYTF
TRBJ1-1 TRBV7-9 CASSLGTHDPEAFF
TRBJ2-1 TRBV27 CASSLSMSGNEQFF
TRBJ2-1 TRBV12-3/TRBV12-4 CASTFWSGGRFNEQFF
TRBJ1-5 TRBV18 CASSQQGEYSNQPQHF
TRBJ2-5 TRBV27 CASISQETQYF
TRBJ2-1 TRBV4-3 CASSHGQGWNEQFF
TRBJ2-1 TRBV6-1 CASSRPGSGSSNEQFF
TRBJ2-7 TRBV20-1 CSARSYRVFYEQYF
TRBJ2-6 TRBV2 CASRAQPGANVLTF
TRBJ2-5 TRBV7-2 CASSSSWRGGQETQYF
TRBJ1-6 TRBV18 CASSTGANSPLHF
TRBJ2-2 TRBV12-3/TRBV12-4 CASSLNRANTGELFF
TRBJ2-2 TRBV5-1 CASSLRTGGIPAGELFF
TRBJ2-3 TRBV7-2 CASRVVGGPMYF
TRBJ1-4 TRBV11-3 CASSLDLIPGAFNEKLFF
TRBJ1-1 TRBV18 CASSRSPNTEAFF
TRBJ1-5 TRBV4-1 CASSQTDRGQPQHF
TRBJ1-1 TRBV10-3 CAIRPGANTEAFF
TRBJ2-1 TRBV12-3/TRBV12-4 CASRPRGNEQFF
TRBJ2-2 TRBV2 CASSEAGKRIYTGELFF
TRBJ2-2 TRBV6-1 CASHRVNAGELFF
TRBJ2-1 TRBV5-1 CASREGFPYNEQFF
TRBJ2-5 TRBV12-3/TRBV12-4 CASSLRAGGQMTQYF
TRBJ2-7 TRBV28 CASSPRTSRGREQYF
TRBJ1-1 TRBV6-5 CASSYVRPQGRVAFF
TRBJ1-2 TRBV5-6 CASSHRTGGQYYGYTF
TRBJ1-1 TRBV6-1 CASTLTGVENTEAFF
TRBJ2-1 TRBV3-1 CASSQAWGGEQFF
TRBJ2-1 TRBV6-2/TRBV6-3 CASLTGTSYNEQFF
TRBJ2-7 TRBV7-2 CASSLPRTGILYEQYF